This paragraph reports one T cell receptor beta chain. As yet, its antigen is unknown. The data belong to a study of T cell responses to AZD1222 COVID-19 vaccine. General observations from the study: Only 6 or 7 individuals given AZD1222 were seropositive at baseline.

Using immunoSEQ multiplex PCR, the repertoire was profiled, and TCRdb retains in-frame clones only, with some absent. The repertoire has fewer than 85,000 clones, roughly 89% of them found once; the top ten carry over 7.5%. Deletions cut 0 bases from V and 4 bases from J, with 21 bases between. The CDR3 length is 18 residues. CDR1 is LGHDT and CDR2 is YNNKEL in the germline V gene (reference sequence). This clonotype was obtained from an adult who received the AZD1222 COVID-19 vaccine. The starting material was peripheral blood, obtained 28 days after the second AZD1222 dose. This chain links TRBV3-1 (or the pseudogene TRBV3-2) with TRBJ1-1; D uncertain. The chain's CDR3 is CASSQDRFLWAGGTEAFF. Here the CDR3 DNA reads TGTGCCAGCAGCCAAGATAGGTTCCTTTGGGCGGGAGGCACTGAAGCTTTCTTT.